A single sample is the source of the 5 T cell receptor beta chains below, sequenced in a study of T-cell memory formation after mild COVID-19. From the 5' RACE reads, TCRdb called clonotypes with MiXCR, one entry per CDR3 protein. This repertoire shows roughly 400,000 distinct CDR3 sequences, roughly 17% found once; its top ten account for roughly 21%. The sequenced sample was PBMCs or a T cell subset sorted from them (not recorded which). These receptor sequences come from a man aged 18 to 29 who had mild COVID-19 (a few samples of this study predate the infection). Cell type and time point are not known.

This clonotype occurred a few times. This chain connects TRBV30 to TRBJ1-1; 9 nucleotides agree with TRBD1. This CDR3 is 13 amino acids long. The V and J ends lost 2 bases and 5 bases, in that order; junction bases with no gene match: 3. Per germline, CDR1 GTSNPN and CDR2 SVGIG (reference sequence). The CDR3 is CAWSTGGLTEAFF. The CDR3 DNA reads as TGTGCCTGGAGTACAGGGGGCCTTACTGAAGCTTTCTTT.

This clonotype occurred many times. This chain joins TRBV4-3 and TRBJ1-1; a weak D match, TRBD1 (5 bases). This CDR3 is 16 amino acids long. The V gene's germline CDR1 is LGHNA and CDR2 YSLEER. The V end lost 1 base, the J end lost 4 bases, and 16 bases lay between the germline ends. The CDR3 DNA reads as TGCGCCAGCAGCCAAGTGTTGGGGGGAAGCGGCACTGAAGCTTTCTTT. It is translated as CASSQVLGGSGTEAFF.

This chain joins TRBV12-3 or TRBV12-4 and TRBJ2-5, with D tentatively TRBD2 (6 bases). The CDR3 runs 15 residues. Deletions cut 4 bases from V and 2 bases from J, with 14 bases between. The CDR3 coding sequence is TGTGCCAGCAGTTCAAACACGGGGGTACAAGAGACCCAGTACTTC. Translated, it gives CASSSNTGVQETQYF.

Comment on this clonotype: One end of the junction is discordant with germline, which a read error may explain. The rearrangement links TRBV20-1 to TRBJ1-6, with D hard to call. The CDR3 covers 16 residues. Germline-derived CDR1 and CDR2 are DFQATT and SNEGSKA (reference sequence). The CDR3 region is CSARSNGGVYNSPIHF. CDR3 nucleotides: TGCAGTGCTAGATCTAACGGCGGGGTCTATAATTCACCCATCCACTTT.

This clonotype was seen only a few times. The chain carries TRBV7-3 and TRBJ2-4; 13 nucleotides align to TRBD2. This CDR3 is built from 13 residues. CDR1 is SGHTA and CDR2 is FQGTGA in the germline V gene. V shed 3 bases and J 15 bases; nucleotides not matched to a gene: 5. Here the CDR3 DNA reads TGTGCCAGCAGCTTTACTAGCGGGGGGGTAAGGTACTTC. Protein: CASSFTSGGVRYF.